The rows below give T cell receptor beta chains drawn from one sample of a study of blood T cell repertoires in COVID-19. Measured with immunoSEQ multiplex PCR; TCRdb has only the in-frame clones, and not every one. The table lists about 73,000 clones, roughly four fifths of them singletons, with around 4.5% in the top ten. The sample comprised peripheral blood. These receptors all stem from a woman in her sixties or seventies with acute or convalescent COVID-19. The CDR3 runs from the conserved cysteine through the conserved F or W. The order of the fields is V gene, D gene, clone size, J gene, CDR3 protein, CDR3 DNA. D genes are given only for firm matches. Clone sizes are given selectively: once, few, many, or a class where the clone is expanded.

TRBV5-1	.	many	TRBJ1-2	CASSFTGFNYGYTF	TGCGCCAGCAGCTTCACAGGGTTTAACTATGGCTACACCTTC
TRBV19	TRBD1	once	TRBJ1-1	CASSIPQTGTTEAFF	TGTGCCAGTAGTATTCCCCAGACAGGGACCACTGAAGCTTTCTTT
TRBV28	.	once	TRBJ1-6	CASSKYLSSPLHF	TGTGCCAGCAGTAAATATCTGAGTTCACCCCTCCACTTT
TRBV18	TRBD1	few	TRBJ1-6	CASSPPNRGSNSPLHF	TGTGCCAGCTCACCACCGAACAGGGGTAGTAATTCACCCCTCCACTTT
TRBV19	TRBD1	few	TRBJ2-7	CASSPGQGAGEQYF	TGTGCCAGTAGTCCGGGACAGGGGGCTGGCGAGCAGTACTTC
TRBV4-1	TRBD2	.	TRBJ2-3	CASSQIQTSATTYTQYF	TGCGCCAGCAGCCAAATCCAGACTAGCGCGACGACGTATACGCAGTATTTT
TRBV19	TRBD1	.	TRBJ2-7	CASSKTGGAAYEQYF	TGTGCCAGTAGTAAAACAGGGGGCGCCGCCTACGAGCAGTACTTC
TRBV30	.	.	TRBJ2-1	CAWGPGLPFNEQFF	TGTGCCTGGGGACCGGGACTTCCCTTCAATGAGCAGTTCTTC
TRBV21-1	.	.	TRBJ1-1	CASSNEVGNTEAFF	TGTGCCAGCAGCAATGAGGTGGGGAACACTGAAGCTTTCTTT
TRBV2	.	.	TRBJ2-1	CASSDAGLYNEQFF	TGTGCCAGCAGTGACGCAGGGTTGTACAATGAGCAGTTCTTC
TRBV3-1/TRBV3-2	TRBD2	.	TRBJ2-3	CASSQALAGGLRTDTQYF	TGTGCCAGCAGCCAAGCTCTAGCGGGAGGGCTTAGAACAGATACGCAGTATTTT
TRBV13	.	.	TRBJ1-2	CASSLGAYAGYTF	TGTGCCAGCAGCTTAGGGGCATATGCAGGCTACACCTTC
TRBV9	.	.	TRBJ2-7	CASSPRSSEDSSYEQYF	TGTGCCAGCAGCCCAAGATCTTCCGAGGACAGTTCCTACGAGCAGTACTTC
TRBV5-5	TRBD1	.	TRBJ2-6	CASSLETGTVSGANVLTF	TGTGCCAGCAGCTTGGAGACAGGGACCGTCTCTGGGGCCAACGTCCTGACTTTC
TRBV4-1	.	.	TRBJ1-2	CASSQVRNTAVGYTF	TGCGCCAGCAGCCAAGTCAGGAACACAGCCGTTGGCTACACCTTC
TRBV19	.	.	TRBJ1-6	CASSPPDRNNSPLHF	TGTGCCAGTAGTCCACCCGACAGGAATAATTCACCCCTCCACTTT
TRBV19	TRBD1	.	TRBJ1-5	CASNGQGAGNQPQHF	TGTGCCAGTAACGGACAGGGGGCGGGCAATCAGCCCCAGCATTTT
TRBV18	.	.	TRBJ2-5	CASSPSIQYQETQYF	TGTGCCAGCTCACCATCCATACAGTACCAAGAGACCCAGTACTTC
TRBV11-2	.	.	TRBJ2-5	CASSLDRSYQETQYF	TGTGCCAGCAGCTTGGACAGAAGTTACCAAGAGACCCAGTACTTC
TRBV9	.	.	TRBJ2-7	CASSVDPASSYEQYF	TGTGCCAGCAGCGTAGATCCAGCTAGCTCCTACGAGCAGTACTTC
TRBV6-2/TRBV6-3	TRBD1	.	TRBJ1-2	CASSPASGTGGDFYGYTF	TGTGCCAGCAGCCCTGCGTCCGGGACAGGGGGAGACTTCTATGGCTACACCTTC
TRBV7-2	.	.	TRBJ2-5	CASSRGAGQETQYF	TGTGCCAGCAGCCGGGGGGCTGGACAAGAGACCCAGTACTTC
TRBV19	.	.	TRBJ2-1	CASSIAAGARREQFF	TGTGCCAGTAGTATAGCGGCAGGGGCGCGTAGGGAGCAGTTCTTC
TRBV9	.	.	TRBJ1-2	CASRDNDYGYTF	TGTGCCAGCAGAGACAATGACTATGGCTACACCTTC
TRBV9	.	.	TRBJ2-5	CASSVGQRQETQYF	TGTGCCAGCAGCGTAGGGCAGCGTCAAGAGACCCAGTACTTC
TRBV3-1/TRBV3-2	TRBD1	once	TRBJ2-2	CASSPGSGGDGGELFF	TGTGCCAGCAGCCCGGGGTCAGGGGGAGATGGCGGGGAGCTGTTTTTT
TRBV9	TRBD2	once	TRBJ2-7	CASSASLSGGGSHEQYF	TGTGCCAGCAGCGCATCCCTATCGGGGGGGGGCTCTCACGAGCAGTACTTC
TRBV3-1/TRBV3-2	.	.	TRBJ1-1	CASSQDPRGEAFF	TGTGCCAGCAGCCAAGACCCCCGGGGAGAAGCTTTCTTT
TRBV7-9	TRBD2	.	TRBJ2-1	CASSRTSGSPSSYNEQFF	TGTGCCAGCAGCCGGACTAGCGGGAGTCCCAGCTCCTACAATGAGCAGTTCTTC
TRBV11-2	.	few	TRBJ1-2	CASSLMATAYGYTF	TGTGCCAGCAGCTTAATGGCTACAGCCTATGGCTACACCTTC
TRBV18	.	.	TRBJ2-1	CASSPQGFTYNEQFF	TGTGCCAGCTCACCACAGGGGTTTACCTACAATGAGCAGTTCTTC
TRBV6-5	.	.	TRBJ1-1	CASIPPDTYEAFF	TGTGCCAGCATCCCCCCTGACACCTATGAAGCTTTCTTT
TRBV19	.	.	TRBJ2-1	CATPLTGETYNEQFF	TGTGCCACCCCCTTGACGGGGGAGACCTACAATGAGCAGTTCTTC
TRBV6-5	TRBD1	.	TRBJ2-1	CASSLDRGYNEQFF	TGTGCCAGCAGTTTGGACAGGGGCTACAATGAGCAGTTCTTC
TRBV9	.	.	TRBJ1-6	CASSVGRGGYNSPLHF	TGTGCCAGCAGCGTAGGTCGAGGGGGATATAATTCACCCCTCCACTTT
TRBV7-3	TRBD1	once	TRBJ2-2	CASSPQGGELFF	TGTGCCAGCAGCCCACAGGGGGGGGAGCTGTTTTTT
TRBV3-1/TRBV3-2	TRBD1	.	TRBJ1-3	CASSQEDRGLSGNTIYF	TGTGCCAGCAGCCAAGAGGACAGGGGGCTGTCTGGAAACACCATATATTTT